The clone carrying this T cell receptor (beta chain) appeared once. With 8 bases removed from V and 3 bases from J, the gap between germline ends came to 11 bases. Germline CDR1 SNHLY, CDR2 FYNNEI. This CDR3 is 12 amino acids long. The data were taken from a study of blood T cell repertoires in COVID-19. The data were produced by immunoSEQ multiplex PCR, yet TCRdb's version contains in-frame clones alone and is incomplete. The sample has 98,000 or so clones, about nine tenths seen once; the top ten hold roughly 2.3%. The origin of this receptor is a human donor in a cohort sampled during active COVID-19. Sequenced input: peripheral blood. The chain is built from TRBV2 and TRBJ2-7, with D maybe TRBD1 (6 bases). As DNA, the CDR3 is TGTGCCAGCCGGGACACTCTCTACGAGCAGTACTTC. Translation gives CASRDTLYEQYF.